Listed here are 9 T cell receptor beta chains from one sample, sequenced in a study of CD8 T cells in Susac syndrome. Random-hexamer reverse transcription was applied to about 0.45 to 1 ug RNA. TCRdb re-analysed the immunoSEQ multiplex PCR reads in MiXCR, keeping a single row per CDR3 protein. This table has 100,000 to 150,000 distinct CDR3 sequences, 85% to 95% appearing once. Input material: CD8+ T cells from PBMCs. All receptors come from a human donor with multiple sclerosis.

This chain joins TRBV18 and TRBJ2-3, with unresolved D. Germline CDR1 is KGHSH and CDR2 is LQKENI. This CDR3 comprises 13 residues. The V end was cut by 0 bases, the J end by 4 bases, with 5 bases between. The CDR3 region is CASSPPRSDTQYF. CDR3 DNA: TGTGCCAGCTCACCACCGCGGTCAGATACGCAGTATTTT.

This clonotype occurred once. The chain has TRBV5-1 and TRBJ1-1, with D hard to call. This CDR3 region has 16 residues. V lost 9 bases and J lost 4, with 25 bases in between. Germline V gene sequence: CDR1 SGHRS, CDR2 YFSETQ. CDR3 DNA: TGCGCCACCACCAGCTTTTCTCCGTCAGGATCCACTGAAGCTTTCTTT. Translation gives CATTSFSPSGSTEAFF.

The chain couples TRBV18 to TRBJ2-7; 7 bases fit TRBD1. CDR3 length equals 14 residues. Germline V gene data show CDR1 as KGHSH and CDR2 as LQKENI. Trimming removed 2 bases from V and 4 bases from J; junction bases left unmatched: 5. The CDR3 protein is CASSPSGGMYEQYF. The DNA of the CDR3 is TGTGCCAGCTCACCATCAGGGGGTATGTACGAGCAGTACTTC. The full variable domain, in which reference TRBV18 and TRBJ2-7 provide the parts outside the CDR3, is NAGVMQNPRHLVRRRGQEARLRCSPMKGHSHVYWYRQLPEEGLKFMVYLQKENIIDESGMPKERFSAEFPKEGPSILRIQQVVRGDSAAYFCASSPSGGMYEQYFGPGTRLTVT.

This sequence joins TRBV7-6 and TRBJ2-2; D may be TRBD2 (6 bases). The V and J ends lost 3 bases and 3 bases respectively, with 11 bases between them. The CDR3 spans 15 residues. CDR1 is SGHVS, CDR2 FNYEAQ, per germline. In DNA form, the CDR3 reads TGTGCCAGCAGCTTCCCGAGCGGGCACACCGGGGAGCTGTTTTTT. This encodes CASSFPSGHTGELFF.

This CDR3 is CASSSDREMDEQYF. CDR3 bases: TGTGCCAGCAGTTCTGACAGGGAAATGGACGAGCAGTACTTC. The chain links TRBV28 to TRBJ2-7, with 7 nucleotides matching TRBD1. CDR3 length: 14 residues. CDR1 and CDR2 (germline): MDHEN, SYDVKM. V trimming: 4 bases; J trimming: 5 bases; junction bases outside the gene matches: 8.

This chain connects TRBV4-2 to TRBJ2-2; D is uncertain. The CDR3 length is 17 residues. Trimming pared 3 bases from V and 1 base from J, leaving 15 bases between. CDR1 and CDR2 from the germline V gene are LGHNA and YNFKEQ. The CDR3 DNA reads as TGTGCCAGCAGCCAGCAGCCGGAACTTATGAACACCGGGGAGCTGTTTTTT. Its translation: CASSQQPELMNTGELFF.

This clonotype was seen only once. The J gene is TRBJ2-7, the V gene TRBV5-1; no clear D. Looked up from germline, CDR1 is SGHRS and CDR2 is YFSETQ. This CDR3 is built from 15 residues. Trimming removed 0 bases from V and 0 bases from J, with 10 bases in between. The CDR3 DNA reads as TGCGCCAGCAGCTTGGCCCCGCAGGACTCCTACGAGCAGTACTTC. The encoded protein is CASSLAPQDSYEQYF.

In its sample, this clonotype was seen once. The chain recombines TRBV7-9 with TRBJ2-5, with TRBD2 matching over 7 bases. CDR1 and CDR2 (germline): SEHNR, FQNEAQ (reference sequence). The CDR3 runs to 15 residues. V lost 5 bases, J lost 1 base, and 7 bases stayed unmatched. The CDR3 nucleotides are TGTGCCAGCAGCAAAGCGGGAAGGGGCCAAGAGACCCAGTACTTC. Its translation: CASSKAGRGQETQYF.

The CDR3 DNA sequence: TGTGCCAGCAGCCCACCCGCAGGGCCTGGCACCGGGGAGCTGTTTTTT. Translated: CASSPPAGPGTGELFF. V and J are TRBV9 and TRBJ2-2, with a possible D match to TRBD1 (5 bases). CDR1 and CDR2 from the germline V gene are SGDLS and YYNGEE. The CDR3 covers 16 residues. Between the trimmed V and J ends, which lost 4 bases and 4 bases, there was a span of 17 bases.